Presented here are 18 T cell receptor beta chains from one specimen sequenced in a study of blood T cell repertoires in COVID-19. Repertoires were generated with immunoSEQ multiplex PCR, while TCRdb's copy carries only in-frame clones and drops some. This table has about 670,000 clones, over 80% appearing once. The sample taken for sequencing was peripheral blood. These TCRs come from a woman under 30 with acute or convalescent COVID-19.

The chain joins TRBV7-8 to TRBJ1-5; 7 bases map to TRBD1. The CDR3 runs to 14 residues. Trimming took 5 bases from V and 7 from J; bases not matched to a gene: 8. From germline, CDR1 is SGHVS and CDR2 FQNEAQ. The CDR3 DNA reads as TGTGCCAGCAGCGCCCGACAGGGAGGCCAGCCCCAGCATTTT. Amino acid sequence: CASSARQGGQPQHF.

The rearrangement links TRBV10-1 to TRBJ2-2; 14 bases map to TRBD2. Trimming removed 9 bases from V and 5 bases from J; junction bases left unmatched: 11. This CDR3 comprises 17 residues. Per germline, CDR1 WNHNN and CDR2 SYGVQD (reference sequence). CDR3 in amino acids: CARIRGTSGGKTGELFF. The CDR3 DNA sequence: TGCGCCAGGATTAGAGGGACTAGCGGGGGTAAGACCGGGGAGCTGTTTTTT.

The CDR3 is CASSKGQGRYEQYF. CDR3 nucleotides: TGTGCCAGCAGCAAGGGACAGGGGCGGTACGAGCAGTACTTC. J is TRBJ2-7 and V is TRBV9, with 10 bases identical to TRBD1. V was pared by 4 bases and J by 4 bases, with 5 bases of the junction left unmatched. CDR1 SGDLS and CDR2 YYNGEE come from the germline V gene. The CDR3 extends over 14 amino acids.

The J gene is TRBJ1-2, the V gene TRBV19, with D perhaps matching TRBD1 (5 bases). Germline values: CDR1 LNHDA, CDR2 SQIVND (reference sequence). Trimming shortened V by 11 bases and J by 7 bases, and 20 bases separated the two germline ends. The CDR3 totals 13 residues. CDR3 coding DNA: TGTGCCTCCGGGGGGGAGGGAGTCCGTGGCTACACCTTC. Its translation is CASGGEGVRGYTF.

This rearrangement joins TRBV5-1 to TRBJ2-1; 7 positions match TRBD2. The CDR3 loop spans 14 amino acids. V gave up 0 bases and J gave up 6 bases; unmatched junction bases: 3. In germline, CDR1 is SGHRS, CDR2 YFSETQ. CDR3 sequence: CASSLEASGNEQFF. In DNA form, the CDR3 reads TGCGCCAGCAGCTTGGAGGCTAGCGGCAATGAGCAGTTCTTC.

V gene TRBV12-5 combines with J gene TRBJ2-2; TRBD1 aligns across 7 bases. The CDR3 spans 16 residues. The junction had 10 bases not matched to a gene; V was cut back by 6 bases and J by 3 bases. The germline V gene has CDR1 LGHNT and CDR2 FRNRAP. CDR3 DNA: TGTGCTAGTGGCCCCAGGACAGGATGGGACACCGGGGAGCTGTTTTTT. It encodes CASGPRTGWDTGELFF.

The chain links TRBV7-3 to TRBJ1-1, with D possibly matching TRBD1 (5 bases). This CDR3 is built from 15 residues. Trimming stripped 1 base from V and 6 bases from J, with 15 bases between. CDR1 is SGHTA, CDR2 FQGTGA, per germline. CDR3 nucleotide sequence: TGTGCCAGCAGCTTAAACCCCGGGGCGGGGGCTGAAGCTTTCTTT. Protein sequence: CASSLNPGAGAEAFF.

This chain uses TRBV5-8 with TRBJ2-1, with 10 bases aligning to TRBD2. The V segment lost 1 base and the J segment 0 bases; nucleotides outside the gene matches: 4. CDR3 length: 17 residues. Germline assignment: CDR1 SGHTS and CDR2 YDEGEE. As DNA, the CDR3 is TGTGCCAGCAGCTTGACTAGCGGGGCAAACTCCTACAATGAGCAGTTCTTC. Translated: CASSLTSGANSYNEQFF. Full variable domain (missing parts from reference TRBV5-8 and TRBJ2-1): EAGVTQSPTHLIKTRGQQATLRCSPISGHTSVYWYQQALGLGLQFLLWYDEGEERNRGNFPPRFSGRQFPNYSSELNVNALELEDSALYLCASSLTSGANSYNEQFFGPGTRLTVL.

The chain carries TRBV30 and TRBJ1-5, with D possibly TRBD1 on 6 matching bases. CDR3 size: 15 residues. Trimming removed 0 bases at V and 7 bases at J, with 16 bases between. CDR1 is GTSNPN and CDR2 is SVGIG in the germline V gene (reference sequence). CDR3 residues: CAWSVRSGAGQPQHF. The CDR3, as DNA: TGTGCCTGGAGTGTAAGATCAGGGGCCGGGCAGCCCCAGCATTTT.

The chain links TRBV7-2 to TRBJ2-3; a weak D match, TRBD2 (5 bases). Trimming removed 5 bases at V and 1 base at J, with 13 bases between. CDR1 SGHTA and CDR2 FQGNSA come from the germline V gene. The CDR3 has 15 residues. CDR3 amino acids: CASSPRLAGTDTQYF. CDR3 DNA sequence: TGTGCCAGCAGCCCCCGCCTAGCAGGCACAGATACGCAGTATTTT.

On this clone: Other DNA sequences in the same sample also yield this CDR3. This rearrangement joins TRBV7-2 to TRBJ1-1, with a possible D match to TRBD1 (6 bases). CDR3 size: 13 residues. CDR1 and CDR2 (germline): SGHTA, FQGNSA. The V and J ends lost 1 base and 5 bases respectively, with 8 bases between them. CDR3 residues: CASSLGTGTEAFF. DNA of the CDR3: TGTGCCAGCAGCTTAGGTACAGGGACTGAAGCTTTCTTT.

This chain uses TRBV7-3 with TRBJ2-3, with 10 bases matching TRBD2. Germline V gene data show CDR1 as SGHTA and CDR2 as FQGTGA. The CDR3 runs 17 residues. The trim removed 0 bases at V and 2 bases at J, leaving 5 bases unmatched. CDR3 loop: CASSLTPSGGFTDTQYF. The CDR3, as DNA: TGTGCCAGCAGCTTAACCCCTAGCGGGGGATTCACAGATACGCAGTATTTT.

The CDR3 loop is CASSQTRTGGEKLFF. CDR3 bases: TGTGCCAGCAGCCAAACCAGGACAGGGGGCGAAAAACTGTTTTTT. The chain has TRBV7-2 and TRBJ1-4, with 11 bases that match TRBD1. The trim removed 5 bases at V and 8 bases at J, leaving 7 bases unmatched. Germline V lookup: CDR1 SGHTA, CDR2 FQGNSA. The length of the CDR3 is 15 residues.

This rearrangement joins TRBV5-1 to TRBJ1-1; 10 positions match TRBD1. Germline V CDR1 and CDR2: SGHRS, YFSETQ. This CDR3 contains 15 residues. Unmatched junction bases numbered 3, after V lost 0 bases and J lost 4 bases. The CDR3 DNA follows: TGCGCCAGCAGCTTGGCGGGACAGGGGTTCACTGAAGCTTTCTTT. Residues: CASSLAGQGFTEAFF.

This clone was seen more than once but under ten times. The chain links TRBV7-2 to TRBJ1-2; D might be TRBD1 (5 bases). The CDR3 contains 13 residues. V was pared by 0 bases and J by 8 bases, with 10 bases between. Germline assignment: CDR1 SGHTA and CDR2 FQGNSA. This CDR3 is CASSLARGVGYTF. DNA of the CDR3: TGTGCCAGCAGCTTAGCGCGGGGGGTGGGCTACACCTTC.

The genes are TRBV30 and TRBJ1-1; tentatively, D is TRBD1 (6 bases). The V end was cut by 6 bases, the J end by 4 bases, with 15 bases between. Germline loops: CDR1 GTSNPN, CDR2 SVGIG (reference sequence). The CDR3 contains 13 residues. The CDR3 nucleotides are TGTGCCTGTAGGAGGGGGGGAATCACTGAAGCTTTCTTT. This codes for CACRRGGITEAFF.

The V and J genes are TRBV7-9 and TRBJ2-7; 9 bases agree with TRBD1. Trimming at V came to 1 base and at J to 0 bases, leaving 4 bases not matched to a gene. This CDR3 region has 16 residues. Germline CDR1 and CDR2: SEHNR and FQNEAQ (reference sequence). Here the CDR3 DNA reads TGTGCCAGCAGCTTAGGACAGGGGGGGAGCTCCTACGAGCAGTACTTC. It translates to CASSLGQGGSSYEQYF.

The chain is built from TRBV5-1 and TRBJ2-1; TRBD2 might be the D (5 bases). CDR3 size: 12 residues. V shed 4 bases and J shed 9 bases, with 11 bases lying between them. Germline V gene sequence: CDR1 SGHRS, CDR2 YFSETQ. The CDR3 protein is CASSPPGVEQFF. In nucleotides, the CDR3 is TGCGCCAGCAGCCCCCCCGGGGTTGAGCAGTTCTTC.